This entry features one T cell receptor beta chain sequence. Its antigen is currently unknown. This record comes from a study of T cell responses to AZD1222 COVID-19 vaccine. In the study overall: Second doses that came at about 4 or about 12 weeks were put together.

The study's findings and limits: Among AZD1222 vaccinees, only five to seven were seropositive at baseline. Clonal diversity may have been underestimated in mostly white British donors. Reportedly, nearly half the spike-specific TCRs target unmutated variant regions.

Germline assignment: CDR1 SNHLY and CDR2 FYNNEI. The CDR3 loop spans 14 amino acids. V was pared by 5 bases and J by 6 bases, with 15 bases between. Assay: immunoSEQ multiplex PCR; the TCRdb copy retains only in-frame clones and omits some. Of around 150,000 clones listed, roughly 90% were seen once; the top ten hold approximately 1.6%. The sample here was peripheral blood, taken on day 0 of AZD1222 vaccination. The rearrangement links TRBV2 to TRBJ2-3, with D perhaps TRBD2 (6 bases). The TCR was taken from an adult in good health. The DNA for the CDR3 is TGTGCCAGCAGTAGGGACTTGCTGAGCGATACGCAGTATTTT. Its protein is CASSRDLLSDTQYF.